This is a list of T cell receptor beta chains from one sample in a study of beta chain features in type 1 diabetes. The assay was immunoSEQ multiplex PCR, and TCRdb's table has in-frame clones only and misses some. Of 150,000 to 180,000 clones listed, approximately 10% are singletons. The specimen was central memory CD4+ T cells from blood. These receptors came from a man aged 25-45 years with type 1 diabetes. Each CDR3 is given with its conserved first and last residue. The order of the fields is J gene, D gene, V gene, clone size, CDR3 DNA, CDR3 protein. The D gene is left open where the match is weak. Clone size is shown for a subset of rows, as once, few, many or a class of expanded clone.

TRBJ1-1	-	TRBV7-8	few	TGTGCCAGCAGGGTCAGGGGAAAGTCTAGTGAAGCTTTCTTT	CASRVRGKSSEAFF
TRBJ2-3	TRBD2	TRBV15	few	TGTGCCACCAGCAGAGTGGGGGGAGGGCCCGCAGATACGCAGTATTTT	CATSRVGGGPADTQYF
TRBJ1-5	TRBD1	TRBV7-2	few	TGTGCCAGCAGCTTATCTACAGGGGCCTATCAGCCCCAGCATTTT	CASSLSTGAYQPQHF
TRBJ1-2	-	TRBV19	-	TGTGCCAGTAGTATAGCCGGGAAGGCTTATGGCTACACCTTC	CASSIAGKAYGYTF
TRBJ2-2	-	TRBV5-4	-	TGTGCCAGCAGCCTCGGGTCGCGGGGTTTCACCGGGGAGCTGTTTTTT	CASSLGSRGFTGELFF
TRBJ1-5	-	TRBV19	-	TGTGCCAGTAGTGGGCAGGGCCAGGGCAGGCCCCAGCATTTT	CASSGQGQGRPQHF
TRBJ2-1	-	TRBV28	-	TGTGCCAGCAGTTTTCAGCGTCAACGCTCCTACAATGAGCAGTTCTTC	CASSFQRQRSYNEQFF
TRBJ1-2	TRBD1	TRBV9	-	TGTGCCAGCAGGGGGACAGGGGGCGACTACGGCTACACCTTC	CASRGTGGDYGYTF
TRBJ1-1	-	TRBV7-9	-	TGTGCCAGCAGCTTACGTGGAGGGGTGAACACTGAAGCTTTCTTT	CASSLRGGVNTEAFF
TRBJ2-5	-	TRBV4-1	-	TGCGCCAGCAGCCCTAAACCCGGAGAGCAAGAGACCCAGTACTTC	CASSPKPGEQETQYF
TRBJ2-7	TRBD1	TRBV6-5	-	TGTGCCAGCAGTCGGAGACAGGGAGCTTCGGACGAGCAGTACTTC	CASSRRQGASDEQYF
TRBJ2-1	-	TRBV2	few	TGTGCCAGCAGTGAAGTTGGAGGGGCCGACAATGAGCAGTTCTTC	CASSEVGGADNEQFF
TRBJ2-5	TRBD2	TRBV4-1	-	TGCGCCAGCAGCCAAGAGTCAACCGAGGCGGGAGTGGAGACCCAGTACTTC	CASSQESTEAGVETQYF
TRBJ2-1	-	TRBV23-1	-	TGCGCCAGCAGTCAAAACCGCTCCAGCAAGGCAGGCTACAATGAGCAGTTCTTC	CASSQNRSSKAGYNEQFF
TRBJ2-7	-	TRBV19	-	TGTGCCAGTAGTTCCAGACAGACGGCCTACGAGCAGTACTTC	CASSSRQTAYEQYF
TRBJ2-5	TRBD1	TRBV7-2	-	TGTGCCAGCAGCTACGGGGACAGACCTCGGGGGACCCAGTACTTC	CASSYGDRPRGTQYF
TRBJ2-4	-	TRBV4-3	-	TGCGCCAGCAGCCAAGCCCTAGAGAACATTCAGTACTTC	CASSQALENIQYF
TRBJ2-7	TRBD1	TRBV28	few	TGTGCCAGCAGTTTTCAGGGACAGATATACGAGCAGTACTTC	CASSFQGQIYEQYF
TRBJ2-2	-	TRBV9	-	TGTGCCAGCAGCGTAGGTCCGGGTCAGACCGGGGAGCTGTTTTTT	CASSVGPGQTGELFF
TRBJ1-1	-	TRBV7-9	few	TGTGCCAGCAGCCACCCGGGACACAAAAACACTGAAGCTTTCTTT	CASSHPGHKNTEAFF
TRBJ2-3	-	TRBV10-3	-	TGTGCCATCAGTGTTGGCACCCGCACAGATACGCAGTATTTT	CAISVGTRTDTQYF
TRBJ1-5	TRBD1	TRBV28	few	TGTGCCAGCAGACCAGACAGGGGCGCTAGCAATCAGCCCCAGCATTTT	CASRPDRGASNQPQHF
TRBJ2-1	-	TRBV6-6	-	TGTGCCAGCAGCACAGGGAGCTCCTACAATGAGCAGTTCTTC	CASSTGSSYNEQFF
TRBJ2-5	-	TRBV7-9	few	TGTGCCAGCAGCTTAGCGACGGGGGTCGGTTTTGTCGAGACCCAGTACTTC	CASSLATGVGFVETQYF
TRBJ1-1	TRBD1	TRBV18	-	TGTGCCAGCAGTCAGGGGGTACAGACTGAAGCTTTCTTT	CASSQGVQTEAFF
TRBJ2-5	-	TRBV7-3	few	TGTGCCAGCAGCGCATCCGGAGAGACCCAGTACTTC	CASSASGETQYF
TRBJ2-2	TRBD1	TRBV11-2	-	TGTGCCAGCAGCTTAGTGGCAGGGGGAACCGGGGAGCTGTTTTTT	CASSLVAGGTGELFF
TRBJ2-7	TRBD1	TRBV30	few	TGTGCCTGGAGTAAGAAGGGACAGGGAGGGGACGAGCAGTACTTC	CAWSKKGQGGDEQYF
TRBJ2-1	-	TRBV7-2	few	TGTGCCAGCCTAAAAACTACGACTAGTATCAATGAGCAGTTCTTC	CASLKTTTSINEQFF
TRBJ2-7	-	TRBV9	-	TGTGCCAGCAGCGTAAAGGGCGGAGGTTCCGAGCAGTACTTC	CASSVKGGGSEQYF
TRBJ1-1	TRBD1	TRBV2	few	TGTGCCAGCAGTCGGGACAGGGCTGGGGACACTGAAGCTTTCTTT	CASSRDRAGDTEAFF
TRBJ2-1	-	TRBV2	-	TGTGCCAGCAGTGGACAAGCACTCTACAATGAGCAGTTCTTC	CASSGQALYNEQFF
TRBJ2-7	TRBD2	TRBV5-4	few	TGTGCCAGCAGCTTGGGAGCGGGGAACAACCCCTACGAGCAGTACTTC	CASSLGAGNNPYEQYF
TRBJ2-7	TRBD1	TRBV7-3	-	TGTGCCAGCAGCGTTGGACAGGGGGCGGATGAGCAGTACTTC	CASSVGQGADEQYF
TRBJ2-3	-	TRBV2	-	TGTGCCAGCAGCCTATCCACGGATACGCAGTATTTT	CASSLSTDTQYF
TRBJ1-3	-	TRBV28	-	TGTGCCAGCAGTTGGCTAGGTGGAAACACCATATATTTT	CASSWLGGNTIYF
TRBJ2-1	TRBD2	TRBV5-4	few	TGTGCCAGCAGCCCCGCTAGGGGGGCGGGGGGACGCTCCTACAATGAGCAGTTCTTC	CASSPARGAGGRSYNEQFF
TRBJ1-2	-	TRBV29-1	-	TGCAGCGCGTACAGGGTGGGATTAGACTATGGCTACACCTTC	CSAYRVGLDYGYTF
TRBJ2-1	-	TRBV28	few	TGTGCCAGTACGGAGAGAGATGAGCAGTTCTTC	CASTERDEQFF
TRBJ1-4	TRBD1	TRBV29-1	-	TGCAGCGTCTCCGGACAGGGGCCGTCTAATGAAAAACTGTTTTTT	CSVSGQGPSNEKLFF
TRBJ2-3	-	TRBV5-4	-	TGTGCCAGCGCACCCCTTAGCGGCACAGATACGCAGTATTTT	CASAPLSGTDTQYF
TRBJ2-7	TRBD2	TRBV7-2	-	TGTGCCAGCAGCTTACTGCTAGCGGGCGCCTACGAGCAGTACTTC	CASSLLLAGAYEQYF
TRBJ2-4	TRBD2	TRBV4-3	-	TGCGCCAGCAGCCAAGATTCGGCGGGGGGAGACATTCAGTACTTC	CASSQDSAGGDIQYF
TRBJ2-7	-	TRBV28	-	TGTGCCAGCGGCCCTGGCGGCAGGGGAAATAACGAGCAGTACTTC	CASGPGGRGNNEQYF
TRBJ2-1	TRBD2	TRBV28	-	TGTGCCAGCAGTTCGACACTAGCGAGCTCCTACAATGAGCAGTTCTTC	CASSSTLASSYNEQFF
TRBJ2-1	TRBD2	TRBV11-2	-	TGTGCCAGCAGCATTACCCTACTAGCGGCCGGATGGAATGAGCAGTTCTTC	CASSITLLAAGWNEQFF
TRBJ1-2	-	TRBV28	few	TGTGCCAGCAGTTTAGAGGGCGGGCCCTATGGCTACACCTTC	CASSLEGGPYGYTF
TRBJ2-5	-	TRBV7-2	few	TGTGCCAGCAGCAAACCCCTCGGGTATGAAGAGACCCAGTACTTC	CASSKPLGYEETQYF
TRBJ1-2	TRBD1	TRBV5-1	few	TGCGCCAGCAGCCCGGGACAGGGCCAGATTAACTATGGCTACACCTTC	CASSPGQGQINYGYTF
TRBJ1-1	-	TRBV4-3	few	TGCGCCAGCAGCCAAGATAGCGCGGGGAGGACTGAAGCTTTCTTT	CASSQDSAGRTEAFF